This T cell receptor beta chain was identified during a study of OX40 agonist ivuxolimab in advanced cancers. Study information: Patients were infused with ivuxolimab every 2 weeks at 0.01 to 10 mg/kg. Participants averaged approximately 65 years of age (range about 23 to 90) and were approximately 81% male.

A remark on this clone: The antigen is undetermined.

Here immunoSEQ multiplex PCR was the method, and the copy in TCRdb shows in-frame clones only, minus some. The sample has some 77,000 clones; about 90% are singletons. CDR1 MNHEY and CDR2 SMNVEV come from the germline V gene (reference sequence). The V and J ends lost 3 bases and 0 bases respectively, with 8 bases between them. The CDR3 contains 14 residues. Findings and limits, study-wide: In CD8+ T cells, expanded clones were on average more numerous than in CD4+.

The chain employs TRBV27 and TRBJ2-5; no clear D. The sequence came from an adult with an advanced solid tumor such as melanoma, head and neck, liver or kidney cancer. Sequenced material: CD4+ or CD8+ T cells sorted from blood, taken in a trial of the OX40 agonist ivuxolimab. CDR3 bases: TGTGCCAGCAGTTTGAGTATCAACCAAGAGACCCAGTACTTC. Translated: CASSLSINQETQYF.